This TCR beta chain was sequenced for a study of blood T cell repertoires in COVID-19. Across the whole study: Acute and convalescent COVID-19 specimens originated in the United States, Italy and Spain. Nucleic acid was either cDNA or gDNA, and it came from T cells, B-cell-depleted T cells, or PBMCs.

The junction had 10 bases not matched to a gene; V was cut back by 3 bases and J by 4 bases. CDR3 length: 16 amino acids. CDR1 is LGHDT and CDR2 is YNNKEL in the germline V gene (reference sequence). In the original workflow: How many nucleated cells were present was estimated from reference gene primer amplification. Sequencing was performed with immunoSEQ multiplex PCR; in TCRdb, only in-frame clones are kept and a portion is missing. The D gene and trimming were derived from the DNA, and the V and J assignments and clone size from that table. Here the sample spans about 36,000 clones, 90% being singletons.

The clonotype originates from a human donor in a cohort sampled during active COVID-19. Input material: peripheral blood. The chain has TRBV3-1 (or the pseudogene TRBV3-2) and TRBJ2-5, with 8 bases that match TRBD1. The CDR3 loop is CASSQATGGYRETQYF. CDR3 nucleotide sequence: TGTGCCAGCAGCCAGGCTACAGGGGGATATCGAGAGACCCAGTACTTC.